These 9 T cell receptor beta chains came from one sample sequenced in a study of cytomegalovirus exposure and HLA in healthy donors (dated by TCRdb to 2016 to 2017). Library creation used the immunoSEQ multiplex PCR assay. A mixture of 60 forward primers for TCR Vbeta segments and 13 reverse primers for TCR Jbeta segments was used in the multiplex PCR. Entries here come from immuneACCESS through TCRdb and include only in-frame sequences with V and J called. Some clones fail to appear in such tables; in the studies checked, an unresolved V gene covers under half of the shortfall, and the cause of the remainder is unknown. Across this sample there are some 110,000 clones, with around 76% seen only once. The ten largest clones add up to approximately 16% of the sample. The sequencing sample was made of PBMCs. The receptors originated from a man between 50 and 59 years old in good health and CMV-seropositive.

The chain couples TRBV6-4 to TRBJ1-1; a possible D gene is TRBD1 (5 bases). Trimming left V 5 bases short and J 4 bases short, with 11 bases between. The CDR3 loop spans 13 amino acids. The germline CDR1 and CDR2 sequences are MRHNA and SNTAGT. The CDR3: CASSYRGGTEAFF. The CDR3 coding sequence is TGTGCCAGCAGTTACCGGGGGGGCACTGAAGCTTTCTTT.

V gene TRBV5-1 combines with J gene TRBJ2-7; 9 positions match TRBD1. This CDR3 contains 14 residues. V shed 4 bases and J 6 bases; nucleotides not matched to a gene: 8. Germline assignment: CDR1 SGHRS and CDR2 YFSETQ. This CDR3 is CASSTGTGIGEQYF. Written as DNA, the CDR3 is TGCGCCAGCAGCACCGGGACAGGGATTGGCGAGCAGTACTTC.

The J gene is TRBJ2-1, the V gene TRBV4-1; possibly TRBD1 for D (5 bases). From germline, CDR1 is MGHRA and CDR2 YSYEKL. The CDR3 consists of 15 residues. Between the trimmed V and J ends, which lost 4 bases and 8 bases, there was a span of 18 bases. The CDR3 here is CASSPQNAQGYEQFF. As DNA, the CDR3 is TGCGCCAGCAGCCCCCAAAACGCTCAGGGTTATGAGCAGTTCTTC.

The chain employs TRBV4-2 and TRBJ1-4; the match to TRBD1 covers 10 bases. Germline CDR1 LGHNA, CDR2 YNFKEQ. This CDR3 has 15 residues. With V trimmed by 6 bases and J by 5 bases, 6 bases remained unmatched. The CDR3 DNA reads as TGTGCCAGCAGTTCTCCGGGACAGGGGAATGAAAAACTGTTTTTT. Amino acid sequence: CASSSPGQGNEKLFF.

As DNA, the CDR3 is TGTGCCAGCAGCCTCGGACAGATATTCTCCTATAATTCACCCCTCCACTTT. It encodes CASSLGQIFSYNSPLHF. The gene calls are TRBV11-2 and TRBJ1-6; tentative D call: TRBD1 (6 bases). Germline CDR1 SGHAT, CDR2 FQNNGV. The CDR3 length is 17 residues. The germline V and J ends were trimmed by 5 bases and 0 bases, with 14 bases remaining between them. The full variable domain, completed using reference TRBV11-2 and TRBJ1-6, is EAGVAQSPRYKIIEKRQSVAFWCNPISGHATLYWYQQILGQGPKLLIQFQNNGVVDDSQLPKDRFSAERLKGVDSTLKIQPAKLEDSAVYLCASSLGQIFSYNSPLHFGNGTRLTVT.

The V gene is TRBV27, the J gene TRBJ2-5; 12 positions match TRBD1. In germline, CDR1 is MNHEY, CDR2 SMNVEV (reference sequence). The ends lost 2 bases at V and 11 bases at J; junction bases unmatched: 9. The CDR3 extends over 15 amino acids. CDR3 coding DNA: TGTGCCAGCAGTTTAGGGGGACAGGGGGCTGTGTGGCAGTACTTC. This encodes CASSLGGQGAVWQYF.

The rearrangement joins TRBV4-3 to TRBJ1-4; D perhaps matches TRBD1 (5 bases). The CDR3 extends over 16 amino acids. Germline V gene sequence: CDR1 LGHNA, CDR2 YSLEER. Trimming took off 2 bases at V and 0 bases at J, with 10 bases between the two ends. CDR3 nucleotides: TGCGCCAGCAGCCAATGGACACTTGCAACTAATGAAAAACTGTTTTTT. Its protein product is CASSQWTLATNEKLFF.

This clone showed up just a few times. This chain uses TRBV27 with TRBJ2-7; D possibly corresponds to TRBD1 (6 bases). CDR3 length: 15 residues. The germline CDR1 and CDR2 sequences are MNHEY and SMNVEV (reference sequence). Trimming pared 6 bases from V and 3 bases from J, leaving 18 bases between. This CDR3 is CASRHRWQGSYEQYF. CDR3 DNA sequence: TGTGCCAGCAGACACCGATGGCAGGGGAGCTACGAGCAGTACTTC.

Only a few counts were recorded for this clone. The rearrangement uses TRBV4-1 and TRBJ2-4, with 7 bases matching TRBD1. The germline V gene encodes CDR1 MGHRA and CDR2 YSYEKL. Trimming took 3 bases from V and 0 from J; bases not matched to a gene: 8. The CDR3 consists of 17 residues. The CDR3 protein is CASSHITGELAKNIQYF. For the CDR3, the DNA is TGCGCCAGCAGCCATATTACAGGGGAACTAGCCAAAAACATTCAGTACTTC.